This record concerns one T cell receptor beta chain sequence. The sample belongs to a study of blood T cell repertoires in COVID-19. Study at large: The cDNA or gDNA used as material had been derived from T cells, B-cell-depleted T cells, or PBMCs.

This CDR3 has 15 residues. V was pared by 0 bases and J by 10 bases, with 6 bases of the junction left unmatched. The germline V gene encodes CDR1 SGHTA and CDR2 FQGNSA. Authors' methods: The authors estimated nucleated cell counts from reference gene primer amplification. TCRdb keeps only in-frame clones here, not all; method: immunoSEQ multiplex PCR. V and J calls and clone size are those listed in that table; D and trimming were worked out from the DNA. The sample consists of 200,000 to 300,000 clones, 70% to 90% of them appearing once. The sequence derives from a young man with active or convalescent COVID-19. The sequenced material came from peripheral blood. The J gene is TRBJ1-6, the V gene TRBV7-2; the match to TRBD1 covers 7 bases. The CDR3 here is CASSLAVQGRSPLHF. The CDR3 nucleotides read TGTGCCAGCAGCTTAGCGGTACAGGGGCGGTCACCCCTCCACTTT.